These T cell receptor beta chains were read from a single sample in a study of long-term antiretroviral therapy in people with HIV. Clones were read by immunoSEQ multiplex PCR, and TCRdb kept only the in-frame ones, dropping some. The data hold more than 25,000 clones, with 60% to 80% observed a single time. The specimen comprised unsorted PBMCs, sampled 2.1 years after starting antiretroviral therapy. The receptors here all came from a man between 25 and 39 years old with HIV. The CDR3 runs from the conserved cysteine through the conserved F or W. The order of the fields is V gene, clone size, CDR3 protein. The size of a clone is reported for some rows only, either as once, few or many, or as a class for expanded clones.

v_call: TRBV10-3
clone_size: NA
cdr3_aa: CAISESTSGETQYF

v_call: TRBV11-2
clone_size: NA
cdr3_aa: CASRFGRLGTNYGYTF

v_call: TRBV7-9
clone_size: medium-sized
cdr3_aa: CASSFTQGSPLHF

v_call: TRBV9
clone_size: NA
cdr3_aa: CASSVDPGTAYGYTF

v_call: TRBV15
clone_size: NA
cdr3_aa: CATSRPGQQQFF

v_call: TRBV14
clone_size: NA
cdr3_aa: CASSQDLRDKAFF

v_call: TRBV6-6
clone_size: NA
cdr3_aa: CASSSKRDTEAFF

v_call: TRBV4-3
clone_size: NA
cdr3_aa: CASSQDRLAGADTQYF

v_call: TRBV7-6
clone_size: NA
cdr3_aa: CASSLDQEETQYF

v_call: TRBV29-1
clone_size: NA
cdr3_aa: CSVVGRANEQFF

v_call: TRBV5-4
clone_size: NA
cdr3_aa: CASSQRASSYNSPLHF

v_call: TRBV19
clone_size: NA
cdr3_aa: CASRSPTFGEGQQFF

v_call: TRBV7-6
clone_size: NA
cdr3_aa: CASSTTQGDYEQYF

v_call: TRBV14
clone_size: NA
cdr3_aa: CASSPDVGTGGPAFF

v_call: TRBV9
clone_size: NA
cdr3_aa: CASSVSGGDPGAKNIQYF

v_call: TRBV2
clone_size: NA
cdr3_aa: CASSEGGGQGMRPLFF

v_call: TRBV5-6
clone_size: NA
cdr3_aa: CASSFTGGGYEQYF

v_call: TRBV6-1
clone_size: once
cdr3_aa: CASKGNIYYGYTF

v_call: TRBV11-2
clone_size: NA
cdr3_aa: CASSSVGHRTGNTIYF

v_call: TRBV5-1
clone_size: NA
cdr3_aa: CASRPLAGGPTGELFF

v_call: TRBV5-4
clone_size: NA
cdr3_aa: CASSRLTTYEQYF

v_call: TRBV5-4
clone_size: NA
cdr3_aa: CASTNLAGGPNVEQFF

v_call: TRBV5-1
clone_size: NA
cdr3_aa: CASSPDILGDTGELFF

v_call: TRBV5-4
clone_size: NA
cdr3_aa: CASSLTTVNYGYTF

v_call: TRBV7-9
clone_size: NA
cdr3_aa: CASSLRDRGPYGYTF

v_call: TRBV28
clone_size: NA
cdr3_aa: CASSTPGLSLHEQFF

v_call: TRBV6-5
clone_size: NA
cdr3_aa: CASSYSAQGPNTEAFF

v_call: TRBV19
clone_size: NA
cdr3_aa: CASSIPKQSFNQPQHF

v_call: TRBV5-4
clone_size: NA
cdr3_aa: CASSLVVAGGMETQYF

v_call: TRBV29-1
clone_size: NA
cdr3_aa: CSVEDSETSSYEQYF

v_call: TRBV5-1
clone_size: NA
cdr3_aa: CASSSRLAGGPAKAPDTQYF